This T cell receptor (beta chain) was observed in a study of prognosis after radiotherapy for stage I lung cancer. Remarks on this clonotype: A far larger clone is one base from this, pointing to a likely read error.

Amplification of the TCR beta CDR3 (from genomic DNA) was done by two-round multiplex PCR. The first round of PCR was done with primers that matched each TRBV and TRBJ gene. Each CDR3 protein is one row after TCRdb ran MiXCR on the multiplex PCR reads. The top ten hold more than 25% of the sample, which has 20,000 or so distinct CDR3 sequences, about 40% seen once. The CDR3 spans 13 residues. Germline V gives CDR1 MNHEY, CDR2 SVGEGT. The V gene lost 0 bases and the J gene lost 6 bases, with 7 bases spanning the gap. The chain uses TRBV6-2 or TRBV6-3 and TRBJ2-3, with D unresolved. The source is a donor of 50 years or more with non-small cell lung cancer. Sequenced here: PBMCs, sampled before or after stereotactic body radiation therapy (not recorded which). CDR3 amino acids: CASSYSGWDTQYF. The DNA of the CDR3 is TGTGCCAGCAGTTACTCAGGGTGGGATACGCAGTATTTT.